This T cell receptor (beta chain) was profiled in a study of blood T cell repertoires in COVID-19. Study information: Both acute and convalescent COVID-19 samples were obtained from the United States, Italy and Spain. PBMCs, B-cell-depleted T cells, or T cells provided the cDNA or gDNA that made up the material.

As processed by the authors: It was from reference gene primer amplification that nucleated cell counts were estimated. Profiled with immunoSEQ multiplex PCR; TCRdb holds only in-frame clones, not every one. That table gives V, J and clone size, and the DNA gave D and trimming. The sample comprises about 20,000 clones, roughly 89% of which are singletons, and about 7.4% rests with the top ten. The CDR3 extends over 13 amino acids. Unmatched junction bases numbered 4, after V lost 3 bases and J lost 9 bases. Germline V CDR1 and CDR2: SNHLY, FYNNEI. This TCR derives from a woman between 55 and 75 years old with active COVID-19. Material for sequencing was peripheral blood. J is TRBJ2-5 and V is TRBV2; TRBD2 matches 10 bases. DNA for the CDR3: TGTGCCAGCAGTGAGTTCCTAGCGGGGGCCCAGTACTTC. As protein: CASSEFLAGAQYF.